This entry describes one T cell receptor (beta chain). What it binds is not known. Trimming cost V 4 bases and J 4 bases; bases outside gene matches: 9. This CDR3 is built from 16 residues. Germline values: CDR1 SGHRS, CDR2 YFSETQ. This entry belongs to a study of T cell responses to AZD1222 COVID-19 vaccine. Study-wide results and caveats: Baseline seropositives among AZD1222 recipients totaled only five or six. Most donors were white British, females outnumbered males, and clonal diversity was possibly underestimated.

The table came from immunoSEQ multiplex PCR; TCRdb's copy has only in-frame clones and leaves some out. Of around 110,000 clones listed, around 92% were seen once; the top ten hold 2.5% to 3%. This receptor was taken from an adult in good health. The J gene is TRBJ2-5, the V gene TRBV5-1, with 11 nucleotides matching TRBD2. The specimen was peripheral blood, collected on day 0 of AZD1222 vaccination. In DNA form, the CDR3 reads TGCGCCAGCAGCCATACTAGCGGGAGAATCGGAGAGACCCAGTACTTC. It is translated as CASSHTSGRIGETQYF.